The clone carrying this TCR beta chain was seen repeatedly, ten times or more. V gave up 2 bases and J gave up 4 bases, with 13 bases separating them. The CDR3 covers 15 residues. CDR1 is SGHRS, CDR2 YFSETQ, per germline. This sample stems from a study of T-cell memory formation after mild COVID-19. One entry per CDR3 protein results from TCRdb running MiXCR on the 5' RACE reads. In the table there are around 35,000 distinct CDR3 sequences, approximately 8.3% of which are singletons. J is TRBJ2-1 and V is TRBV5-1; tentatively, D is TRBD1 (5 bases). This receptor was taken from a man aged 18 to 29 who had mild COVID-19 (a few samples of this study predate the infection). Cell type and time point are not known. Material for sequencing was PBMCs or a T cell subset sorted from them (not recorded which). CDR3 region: CASSLLQGLYNEQFF. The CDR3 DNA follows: TGCGCCAGCAGCTTATTGCAGGGCCTATACAATGAGCAGTTCTTC. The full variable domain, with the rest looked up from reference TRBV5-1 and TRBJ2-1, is KAGVTQTPRYLIKTRGQQVTLSCSPISGHRSVSWYQQTPGQGLQFLFEYFSETQRNKGNFPGRFSGRQFSNSRSEMNVSTLELGDSALYLCASSLLQGLYNEQFFGPGTRLTVL.